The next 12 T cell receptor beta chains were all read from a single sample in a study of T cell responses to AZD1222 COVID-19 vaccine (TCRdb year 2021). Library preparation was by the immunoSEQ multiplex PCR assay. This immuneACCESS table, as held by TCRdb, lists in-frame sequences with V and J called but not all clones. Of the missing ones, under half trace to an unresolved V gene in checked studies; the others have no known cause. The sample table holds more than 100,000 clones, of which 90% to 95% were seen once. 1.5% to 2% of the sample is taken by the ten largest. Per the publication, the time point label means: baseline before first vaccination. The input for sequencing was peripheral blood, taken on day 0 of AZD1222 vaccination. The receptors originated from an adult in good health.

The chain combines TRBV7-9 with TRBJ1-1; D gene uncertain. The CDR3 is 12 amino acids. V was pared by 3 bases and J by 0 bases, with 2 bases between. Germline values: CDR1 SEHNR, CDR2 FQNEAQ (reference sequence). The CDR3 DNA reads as TGTGCCAGCAGCTTGCTGAACACTGAAGCTTTCTTT. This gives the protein CASSLLNTEAFF.

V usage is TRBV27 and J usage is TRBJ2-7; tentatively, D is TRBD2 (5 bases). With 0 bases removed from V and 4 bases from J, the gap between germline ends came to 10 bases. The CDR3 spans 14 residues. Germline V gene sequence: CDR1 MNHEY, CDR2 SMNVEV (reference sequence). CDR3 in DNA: TGTGCCAGCAGTTTATCGGCGGGTACTTACGAGCAGTACTTC. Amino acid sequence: CASSLSAGTYEQYF.

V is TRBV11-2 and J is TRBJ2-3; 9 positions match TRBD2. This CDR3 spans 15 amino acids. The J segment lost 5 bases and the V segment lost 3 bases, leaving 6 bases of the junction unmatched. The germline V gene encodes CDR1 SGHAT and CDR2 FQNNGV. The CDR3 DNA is TGTGCCAGCAGCTTGGTAGCGGGAGCTGGAGATACGCAGTATTTT. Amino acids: CASSLVAGAGDTQYF.

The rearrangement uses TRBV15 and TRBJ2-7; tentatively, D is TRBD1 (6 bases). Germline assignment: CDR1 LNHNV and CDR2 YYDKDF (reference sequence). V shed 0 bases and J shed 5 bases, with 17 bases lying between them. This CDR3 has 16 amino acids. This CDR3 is CATSREGGRGSDEQYF. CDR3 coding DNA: TGTGCCACCAGCAGAGAAGGAGGCAGGGGCAGCGACGAGCAGTACTTC.

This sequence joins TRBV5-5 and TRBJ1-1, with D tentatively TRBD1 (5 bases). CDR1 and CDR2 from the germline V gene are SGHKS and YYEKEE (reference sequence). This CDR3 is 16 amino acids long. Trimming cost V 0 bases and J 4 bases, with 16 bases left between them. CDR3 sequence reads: CASSLVLGVLRTEAFF. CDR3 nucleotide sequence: TGTGCCAGCAGCTTGGTTTTGGGGGTGTTGCGCACTGAAGCTTTCTTT.

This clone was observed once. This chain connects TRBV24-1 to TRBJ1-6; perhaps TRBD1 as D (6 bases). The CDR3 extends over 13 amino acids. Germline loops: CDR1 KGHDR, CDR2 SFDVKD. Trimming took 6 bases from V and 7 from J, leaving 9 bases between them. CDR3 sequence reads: CATSRGGNSPLHF. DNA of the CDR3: TGTGCCACCAGTCGAGGGGGGAATTCACCCCTCCACTTT.

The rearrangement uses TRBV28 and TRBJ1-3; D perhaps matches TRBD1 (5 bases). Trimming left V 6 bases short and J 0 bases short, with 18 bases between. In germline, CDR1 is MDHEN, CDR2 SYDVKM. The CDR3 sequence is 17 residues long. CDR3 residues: CASRPITGHSSGNTIYF. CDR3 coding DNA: TGTGCCAGCAGGCCAATTACCGGACATTCCTCTGGAAACACCATATATTTT.

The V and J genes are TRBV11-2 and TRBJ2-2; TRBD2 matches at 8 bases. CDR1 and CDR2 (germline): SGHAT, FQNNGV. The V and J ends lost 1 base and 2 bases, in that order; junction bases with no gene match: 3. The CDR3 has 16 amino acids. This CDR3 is CASSLGTSSNTGELFF. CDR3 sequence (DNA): TGTGCCAGCAGCTTAGGGACTAGCAGTAACACCGGGGAGCTGTTTTTT.

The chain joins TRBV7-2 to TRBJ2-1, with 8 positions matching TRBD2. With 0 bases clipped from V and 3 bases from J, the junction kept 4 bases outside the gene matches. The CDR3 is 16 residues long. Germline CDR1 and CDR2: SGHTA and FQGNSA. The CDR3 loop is CASSLAGLAVYNEQFF. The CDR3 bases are TGTGCCAGCAGCTTAGCCGGACTAGCAGTCTACAATGAGCAGTTCTTC. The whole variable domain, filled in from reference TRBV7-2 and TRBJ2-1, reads GAGVSQSPSNKVTEKGKDVELRCDPISGHTALYWYRQSLGQGLEFLIYFQGNSAPDKSGLPSDRFSAERTGGSVSTLTIQRTQQEDSAVYLCASSLAGLAVYNEQFFGPGTRLTVL.

The CDR3 spells CASSLSSGSTDTQYF. CDR3 in DNA: TGTGCCAGCAGCTTGTCTAGCGGGAGCACAGATACGCAGTATTTT. The gene calls are TRBV7-9 and TRBJ2-3, with 8 positions matching TRBD2. Germline trimming cut 3 bases from V and 0 bases from J; bases unmatched to any gene: 2. Germline-derived CDR1 and CDR2 are SEHNR and FQNEAQ (reference sequence). The CDR3 covers 15 residues.

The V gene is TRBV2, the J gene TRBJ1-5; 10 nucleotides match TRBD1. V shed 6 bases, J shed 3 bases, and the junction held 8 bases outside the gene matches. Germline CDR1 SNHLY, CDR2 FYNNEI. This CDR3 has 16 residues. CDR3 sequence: CASRSDRGLDNQPQHF. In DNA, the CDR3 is TGTGCCAGCAGGTCAGACAGGGGGCTCGACAATCAGCCCCAGCATTTT.

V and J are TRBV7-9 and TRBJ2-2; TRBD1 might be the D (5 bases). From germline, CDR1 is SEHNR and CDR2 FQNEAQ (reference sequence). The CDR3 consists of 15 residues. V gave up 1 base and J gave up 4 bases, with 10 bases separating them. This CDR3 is CASSLDRGTTGELFF. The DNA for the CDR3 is TGTGCCAGCAGCTTAGATAGGGGTACCACCGGGGAGCTGTTTTTT.